This T cell receptor beta chain was captured by sequencing in a study of tissue T cells after allogeneic stem cell transplantation. The CDR3 is 14 amino acids. Trimming took 0 bases from V and 6 from J, leaving 13 bases between them. The germline V gene has CDR1 GKSSPN and CDR2 SITVG. With regard to this clone: Genes and germline come from the mouse. The CDR3 goes on 1 residue after the read ends, and that part is filled in from the germline J gene.

Time point described: mouse harvest day 7 after allogeneic transplant. Mouse grafts combined 10^7 T-cell-depleted bone marrow cells with 10^6 splenic CD5+ T cells. The repertoire was sequenced with immunoSEQ multiplex PCR; TCRdb's copy has only in-frame clones and lacks some. The sample yields about 2,200 clones, roughly three fifths seen once. This sequence joins TRBV31 and TRBJ2-5; D is perhaps TRBD1 or TRBD2 (5 bases each). This receptor was obtained from a female BALB/c mouse given C57BL/6 T cells with graft-versus-host disease after an allogeneic hematopoietic cell transplant. The sequencing sample was made of spleen. The DNA read from the CDR3 is TGTGCCTGGAGTCTAGAGGGGCAGAGTGACACCCAGTAC. Its translation: CAWSLEGQSDTQY. The CDR3, in full, reads CAWSLEGQSDTQYF.